Listed here are 19 T cell receptor beta chains from one sample, sequenced in a study of cytomegalovirus exposure and HLA in healthy donors. Use of 60 Vbeta and 13 Jbeta primers characterized the PCR. Assay used: immunoSEQ multiplex PCR; TCRdb lists only in-frame clones, some missing. Counted here are around 130,000 clones, roughly 79% occurring once; the ten biggest clones make up less than 2%. The material sequenced was PBMCs. These receptors were collected from a woman between 18 and 29 years old in good health and CMV-seronegative.

A single count supports this clone. This chain links TRBV7-2 with TRBJ2-3; TRBD2 aligns across 8 bases. Trimming cost V 5 bases and J 0 bases; bases outside gene matches: 4. In germline, CDR1 is SGHTA, CDR2 FQGNSA. The CDR3 extends over 15 amino acids. CDR3 protein: CASSPIAGSTDTQYF. In DNA form, the CDR3 reads TGTGCCAGCAGCCCCATAGCGGGGAGCACAGATACGCAGTATTTT.

With regard to this clone: The same CDR3 also results from other DNA sequences found in this sample. The gene calls are TRBV2 and TRBJ2-1, with 7 bases fitting TRBD1. Germline loops: CDR1 SNHLY, CDR2 FYNNEI. V was clipped by 8 bases and J by 7 bases; unmatched bases: 8. This CDR3 comprises 13 residues. As DNA, the CDR3 is TGTGCCAGCCGTCTCGACAGGGAGAATGAGCAGTTCTTC. Its translation: CASRLDRENEQFF.

The J gene is TRBJ2-3, the V gene TRBV5-1; TRBD1 agrees at 8 bases. The J segment lost 0 bases and the V segment lost 2 bases, leaving 5 bases of the junction unmatched. Germline-derived CDR1 and CDR2 are SGHRS and YFSETQ. CDR3 length equals 16 residues. DNA of the CDR3: TGCGCCAGCAGCTTTGGGACAGGCATAAGCACAGATACGCAGTATTTT. Protein sequence: CASSFGTGISTDTQYF.

The J gene is TRBJ2-3, the V gene TRBV6-1, with 10 bases lining up with TRBD2. V trimming: 2 bases; J trimming: 2 bases; junction bases outside the gene matches: 4. The length of the CDR3 is 16 residues. From germline, CDR1 is MNHNS and CDR2 SASEGT. In DNA form, the CDR3 reads TGTGCCAGCAGTGAAAGAGGGACTAGCGTCACAGATACGCAGTATTTT. Encoded protein: CASSERGTSVTDTQYF.

This clone is a singleton in its sample. The genes are TRBV19 and TRBJ1-6; 8 nucleotides line up with TRBD1. The germline V gene encodes CDR1 LNHDA and CDR2 SQIVND (reference sequence). This CDR3 is built from 14 residues. The ends lost 9 bases at V and 6 bases at J; junction bases unmatched: 7. CDR3 protein: CASTTGQVNSPLHF. The CDR3 DNA is TGTGCCAGCACGACGGGACAGGTTAATTCACCCCTCCACTTT.

The CDR3 region has the DNA TGTGCCTGGAGGTCCCGCGGGGGACAAGAGACCCAGTACTTC. It is translated as CAWRSRGGQETQYF. V is TRBV30 and J is TRBJ2-5; 7 bases align to TRBD2. V was clipped by 3 bases and J by 2 bases; unmatched bases: 6. Germline CDR1 and CDR2: GTSNPN and SVGIG (reference sequence). The CDR3 sequence is 14 residues long.

The V and J genes are TRBV27 and TRBJ2-1, with D maybe TRBD2 (6 bases). Trimming pared 0 bases from V and 13 bases from J, leaving 13 bases between. The V gene's germline CDR1 is MNHEY and CDR2 SMNVEV (reference sequence). The CDR3 runs to 13 residues. The CDR3 DNA is TGTGCCAGCAGTTTATCGCGGGAAAGCGTTCAGTTCTTC. Translation gives CASSLSRESVQFF.

The chain couples TRBV5-1 to TRBJ2-5, with TRBD1 as a possible D gene (6 bases). The J call is uncertain, as TRBJ2-7 better fits the DNA end. Germline CDR1 and CDR2: SGHRS and YFSETQ. CDR3 length: 13 residues. This chain's CDR3 is CASSLDRAYEQYF. DNA for the CDR3: TGCGCCAGCAGCTTGGACAGGGCCTACGAGCAGTACTTC.

The chain joins TRBV19 to TRBJ1-3; no clear D. Germline V gene lookup returns CDR1 LNHDA and CDR2 SQIVND (reference sequence). Trimming left V 5 bases short and J 0 bases short, with 8 bases between. The CDR3 covers 14 residues. The CDR3 coding sequence is TGTGCCAGTAGTTTACGGGTCTCTGGAAACACCATATATTTT. As protein: CASSLRVSGNTIYF.

In this sample, this clone turned up once. The chain employs TRBV5-1 and TRBJ2-1, with TRBD2 matching over 8 bases. The germline gives CDR1 SGHRS, CDR2 YFSETQ. Unmatched junction bases numbered 10, after V lost 3 bases and J lost 8 bases. This CDR3 comprises 15 residues. The CDR3 DNA is TGCGCCAGCAGCTCCCAGACTAGCGTAGGGGATGAGCAGTTCTTC. Encoded protein: CASSSQTSVGDEQFF.

This clone was found once. The chain has TRBV5-4 and TRBJ2-7; D possibly corresponds to TRBD2 (6 bases). Germline CDR1 reads SGHNT; CDR2 reads YYREEE (reference sequence). Deletions cut 0 bases from V and 0 bases from J, with 13 bases between. The CDR3 spans 16 residues. The CDR3 bases are TGTGCCAGCAGCTTGGGGGGGACTCCGACCTCCTACGAGCAGTACTTC. This sequence encodes CASSLGGTPTSYEQYF.

In this sample, this clone turned up once. The rearrangement links TRBV5-4 to TRBJ2-1; TRBD1 matches at 8 bases. V shed 4 bases and J 2 bases; nucleotides not matched to a gene: 8. The CDR3 covers 16 residues. Germline CDR1 reads SGHNT; CDR2 reads YYREEE (reference sequence). The CDR3 spells CASSQDKDRAYNEQFF. The CDR3 DNA sequence: TGTGCCAGCAGCCAGGATAAGGACAGGGCCTACAATGAGCAGTTCTTC.

The chain joins TRBV5-4 to TRBJ2-2; TRBD2 agrees at 9 bases. V dropped 4 bases and J dropped 5; count of bases not matched to a gene: 12. This CDR3 is 17 amino acids long. From germline, CDR1 is SGHNT and CDR2 YYREEE (reference sequence). The CDR3 coding sequence is TGTGCCAGCAGCCCGGGAGGCGGGAGGGCCCATACCGGGGAGCTGTTTTTT. Its translation is CASSPGGGRAHTGELFF.

The rearrangement links TRBV5-4 to TRBJ1-1, with 9 bases lining up with TRBD1. V was pared by 3 bases and J by 4 bases, with 4 bases of the junction left unmatched. Germline CDR1 reads SGHNT; CDR2 reads YYREEE (reference sequence). The CDR3 has 14 residues. The CDR3 DNA reads as TGTGCCAGCAGCTACAGGGGGCCAAGCACTGAAGCTTTCTTT. Residues: CASSYRGPSTEAFF.

This rearrangement joins TRBV10-3 to TRBJ1-5; 7 bases agree with TRBD1. The J segment lost 0 bases and the V segment lost 6 bases, leaving 5 bases of the junction unmatched. The CDR3 has 15 residues. Per germline, CDR1 ENHRY and CDR2 SYGVKD. The CDR3 spells CAISAGTDSNQPQHF. DNA of the CDR3: TGTGCCATCAGCGCTGGGACAGATAGCAATCAGCCCCAGCATTTT.

This clone was seen once. The rearrangement links TRBV5-4 to TRBJ1-2, with TRBD1 as a possible D gene (5 bases). Trimming took 4 bases from V and 0 from J, leaving 19 bases between them. This CDR3 region has 17 residues. The germline CDR1 and CDR2 sequences are SGHNT and YYREEE (reference sequence). CDR3 amino acids: CASSTKGEVSTNYGYTF. CDR3 sequence (DNA): TGTGCCAGCAGCACCAAAGGGGAGGTTAGCACTAACTATGGCTACACCTTC.

The chain combines TRBV5-4 with TRBJ2-2, with D perhaps matching TRBD2 (6 bases). V dropped 0 bases and J dropped 3 bases, with 12 bases sitting between them. Germline V CDR1 and CDR2: SGHNT, YYREEE (reference sequence). This CDR3 spans 16 amino acids. The CDR3 loop is CASSLELAKDTGELFF. The CDR3 bases are TGTGCCAGCAGCTTGGAACTAGCTAAAGACACCGGGGAGCTGTTTTTT.

J is TRBJ1-1 and V is TRBV6-6, with 11 bases fitting TRBD1. Germline loops: CDR1 MNHNY, CDR2 SVGAGI (reference sequence). This CDR3 spans 16 amino acids. J was trimmed by 0 bases and V by 2 bases; bases with no gene match: 2. In nucleotides, the CDR3 is TGTGCCAGCAGTTACCCGGGACAGGGGGTGAACACTGAAGCTTTCTTT. Its translation: CASSYPGQGVNTEAFF.

The chain is built from TRBV5-4 and TRBJ2-2; 10 nucleotides match TRBD2. There are 16 residues in the CDR3. The V and J ends lost 0 bases and 5 bases, in that order; junction bases with no gene match: 4. Germline V CDR1 and CDR2: SGHNT, YYREEE (reference sequence). Written as DNA, the CDR3 is TGTGCCAGCAGCTTGGAAGCGGGAGGGGGGACCGGGGAGCTGTTTTTT. It codes for CASSLEAGGGTGELFF.